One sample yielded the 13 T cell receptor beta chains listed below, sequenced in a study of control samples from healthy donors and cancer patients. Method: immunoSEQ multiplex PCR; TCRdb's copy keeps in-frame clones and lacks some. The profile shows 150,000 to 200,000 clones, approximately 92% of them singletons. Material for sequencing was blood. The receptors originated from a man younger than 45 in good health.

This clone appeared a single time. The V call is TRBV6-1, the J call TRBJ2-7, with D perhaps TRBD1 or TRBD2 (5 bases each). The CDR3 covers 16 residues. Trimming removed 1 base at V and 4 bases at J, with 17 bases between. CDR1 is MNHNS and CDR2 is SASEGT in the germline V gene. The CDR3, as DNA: TGTGCCAGCAGTGAAGGACACATCCGGGGCCGTTACGAGCAGTACTTC. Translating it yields CASSEGHIRGRYEQYF.

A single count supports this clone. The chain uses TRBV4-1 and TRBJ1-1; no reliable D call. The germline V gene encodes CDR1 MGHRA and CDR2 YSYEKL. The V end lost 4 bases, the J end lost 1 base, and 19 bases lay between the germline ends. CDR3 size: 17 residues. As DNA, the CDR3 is TGCGCCAGCAGCCGGCAAACGCGAGGAACGGCGAACACTGAAGCTTTCTTT. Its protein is CASSRQTRGTANTEAFF.

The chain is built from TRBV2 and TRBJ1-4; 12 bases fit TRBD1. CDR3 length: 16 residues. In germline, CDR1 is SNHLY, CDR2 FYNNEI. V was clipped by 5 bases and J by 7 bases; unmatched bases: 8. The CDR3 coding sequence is TGTGCCAGCAGTTGGGGACAGGGGGCATTGAGTGAAAAACTGTTTTTT. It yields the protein CASSWGQGALSEKLFF.

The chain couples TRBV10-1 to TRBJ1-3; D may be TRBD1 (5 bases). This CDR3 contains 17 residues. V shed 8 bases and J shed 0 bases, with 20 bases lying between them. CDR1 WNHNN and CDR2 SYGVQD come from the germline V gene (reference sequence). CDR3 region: CASLTRGRGDSGNTIYF. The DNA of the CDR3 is TGCGCCAGCCTCACTCGGGGTAGAGGGGACTCTGGAAACACCATATATTTT.

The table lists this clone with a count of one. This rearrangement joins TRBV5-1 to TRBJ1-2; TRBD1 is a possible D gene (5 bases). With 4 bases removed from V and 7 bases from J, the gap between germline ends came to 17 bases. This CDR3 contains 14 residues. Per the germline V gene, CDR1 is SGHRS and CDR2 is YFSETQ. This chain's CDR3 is CASSIGRDQSGYTF. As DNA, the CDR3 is TGCGCCAGCAGCATTGGACGGGACCAATCTGGCTACACCTTC.

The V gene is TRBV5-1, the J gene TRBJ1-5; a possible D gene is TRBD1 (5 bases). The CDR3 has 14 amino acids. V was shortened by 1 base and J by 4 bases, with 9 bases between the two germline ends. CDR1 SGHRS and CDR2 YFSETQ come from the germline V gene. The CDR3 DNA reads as TGCGCCAGCAGCTTGTTGGGACCAAATCAGCCCCAGCATTTT. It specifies CASSLLGPNQPQHF.

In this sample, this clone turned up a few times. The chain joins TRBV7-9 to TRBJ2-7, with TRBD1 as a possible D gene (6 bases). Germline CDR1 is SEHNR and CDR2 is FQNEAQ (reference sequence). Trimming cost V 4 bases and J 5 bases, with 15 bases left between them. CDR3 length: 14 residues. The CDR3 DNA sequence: TGTGCCAGCAGCTCAGGGGTTGGGGTAGACGAGCAGTACTTC. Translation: CASSSGVGVDEQYF.

The CDR3 region is CASIGDPSSGNTIYF. The CDR3 coding sequence is TGTGCCAGCATTGGGGACCCGAGCTCTGGAAACACCATATATTTT. The V gene is TRBV2, the J gene TRBJ1-3; tentatively, D is TRBD1 (5 bases). Trimming removed 7 bases from V and 0 bases from J, with 13 bases in between. Germline V CDR1 and CDR2: SNHLY, FYNNEI. The CDR3 runs to 15 residues.

Written as DNA, the CDR3 is TGCGCCAGCAGCTTGGCTCAGGGCTCGAACACCGGGGAGCTGTTTTTT. Translated, it gives CASSLAQGSNTGELFF. The rearrangement links TRBV5-1 to TRBJ2-2, with D tentatively TRBD1 (5 bases). The CDR3 is 16 amino acids. V was cut by 0 bases and J by 0 bases, with 9 bases left in between. The V gene's germline CDR1 is SGHRS and CDR2 YFSETQ.

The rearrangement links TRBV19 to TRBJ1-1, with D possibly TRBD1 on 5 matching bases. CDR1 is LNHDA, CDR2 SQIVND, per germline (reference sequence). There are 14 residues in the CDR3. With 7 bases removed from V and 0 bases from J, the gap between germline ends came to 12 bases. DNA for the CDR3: TGTGCCAGTAACGAGGGGTACATGAACACTGAAGCTTTCTTT. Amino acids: CASNEGYMNTEAFF.

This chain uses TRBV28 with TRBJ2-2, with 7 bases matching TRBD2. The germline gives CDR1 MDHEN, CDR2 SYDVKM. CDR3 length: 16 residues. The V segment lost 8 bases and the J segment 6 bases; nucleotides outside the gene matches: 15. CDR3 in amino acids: CASQTPGGVFPGELFF. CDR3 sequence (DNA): TGTGCCAGCCAGACCCCGGGGGGAGTTTTCCCCGGGGAGCTGTTTTTT.

The CDR3 sequence is CASSTGVGQPQHF. CDR3 DNA sequence: TGTGCCAGTAGTACAGGGGTAGGTCAGCCCCAGCATTTT. The chain couples TRBV19 to TRBJ1-5, with TRBD1 as a possible D gene (6 bases). The CDR3 runs 13 residues. The germline gives CDR1 LNHDA, CDR2 SQIVND (reference sequence). The V end was cut by 4 bases, the J end by 6 bases, with 10 bases between.

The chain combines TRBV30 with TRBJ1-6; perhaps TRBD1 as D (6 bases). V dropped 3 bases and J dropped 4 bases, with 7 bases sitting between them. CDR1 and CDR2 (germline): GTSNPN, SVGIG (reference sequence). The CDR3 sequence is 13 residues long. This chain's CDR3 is CAWRQGYNSPLHF. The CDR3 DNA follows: TGTGCCTGGAGACAGGGATATAATTCACCCCTCCACTTT.